These T cell receptor beta chains were read from a single sample in a study of cytotoxic CD8 clonotypes in ibrutinib-treated CLL. Clones were sequenced by immunoSEQ multiplex PCR, and TCRdb holds only the in-frame ones, with some missing. The sample records approximately 140,000 clones, approximately 80% being singletons. The sequenced sample was PBMCs, obtained after 12 months of ibrutinib treatment. The receptor set was obtained from a human donor with chronic lymphocytic leukemia. CDR3s include the opening cysteine and the closing phenylalanine or tryptophan. Each record gives: CDR3 DNA, CDR3 protein, clone size, J gene, V gene, D gene. The D gene is left open where the match is weak. Rows may omit the clone size; those that give it use once, few, many or a size class.

cdr3_nt: TGTGCCAGCAGTTTACCCCAGCGCCAGGGGTACTTC
cdr3_aa: CASSLPQRQGYF
clone_size: -
j_call: TRBJ2-7
v_call: TRBV28
d_call: -

cdr3_nt: TGTGCCAGCAGCCCTCCGATAGCGGGGGAGACCCAGTACTTC
cdr3_aa: CASSPPIAGETQYF
clone_size: -
j_call: TRBJ2-5
v_call: TRBV7-9
d_call: TRBD2

cdr3_nt: TGTGCCATCCACCGGGGGGCGCGGGGCTACACCTTC
cdr3_aa: CAIHRGARGYTF
clone_size: -
j_call: TRBJ1-2
v_call: TRBV28
d_call: -

cdr3_nt: TGTGCCAGCAGCTTAGGGCCTTCTAGCACAGATACGCAGTATTTT
cdr3_aa: CASSLGPSSTDTQYF
clone_size: -
j_call: TRBJ2-3
v_call: TRBV7-6
d_call: -

cdr3_nt: TGTGCCAGCAGTCTTTCGCCCCCACGGACAGGTTACAATGAGCAGTTCTTC
cdr3_aa: CASSLSPPRTGYNEQFF
clone_size: -
j_call: TRBJ2-1
v_call: TRBV27
d_call: TRBD1

cdr3_nt: TGTGCCAGCAGCCAGGGGACAGGTGGTGGCTACACCTTC
cdr3_aa: CASSQGTGGGYTF
clone_size: -
j_call: TRBJ1-2
v_call: TRBV5-4
d_call: TRBD1

cdr3_nt: TGTGCCGGACGGGACAGGTCGAGATATGGCTACACCTTC
cdr3_aa: CAGRDRSRYGYTF
clone_size: -
j_call: TRBJ1-2
v_call: TRBV2
d_call: TRBD1

cdr3_nt: TGTGCCAGCAGCTTACAGGGGTGGACCGGGGAGCTGTTTTTT
cdr3_aa: CASSLQGWTGELFF
clone_size: -
j_call: TRBJ2-2
v_call: TRBV11-2
d_call: -

cdr3_nt: TGCGCCAGCAGCTTGGCCCCAGACAGCCTTCAGCCCCAGCATTTT
cdr3_aa: CASSLAPDSLQPQHF
clone_size: -
j_call: TRBJ1-5
v_call: TRBV5-1
d_call: -

cdr3_nt: TGTGCCAGCTCACCTCAGGAGAACACCGGGGAGCTGTTTTTT
cdr3_aa: CASSPQENTGELFF
clone_size: -
j_call: TRBJ2-2
v_call: TRBV18
d_call: -

cdr3_nt: TGTGCCAGCAGTGAAAGGCTTCTCTTACAGGGATATGGCTACACCTTC
cdr3_aa: CASSERLLLQGYGYTF
clone_size: -
j_call: TRBJ1-2
v_call: TRBV6-1
d_call: -

cdr3_nt: TGTGCCAGCACCCCGCGCTCGAAGGCCACTGAAGCTTTCTTT
cdr3_aa: CASTPRSKATEAFF
clone_size: -
j_call: TRBJ1-1
v_call: TRBV5-5
d_call: -

cdr3_nt: TGTGCCAGCTCACCTCAAGATCAGGGGACAGATACGCAGTATTTT
cdr3_aa: CASSPQDQGTDTQYF
clone_size: -
j_call: TRBJ2-3
v_call: TRBV18
d_call: -

cdr3_nt: TGTGCCATCAGTGGGAACAGCTACGAGCAGTACTTC
cdr3_aa: CAISGNSYEQYF
clone_size: few
j_call: TRBJ2-7
v_call: TRBV10-3
d_call: -

cdr3_nt: TGCGCCAGCAGCTTGGCTCCTAGCACAGATACGCAGTATTTT
cdr3_aa: CASSLAPSTDTQYF
clone_size: -
j_call: TRBJ2-3
v_call: TRBV5-1
d_call: -

cdr3_nt: TGTGCCTGGAGTGTACAGGGGAGCAATCAGCCCCAGCATTTT
cdr3_aa: CAWSVQGSNQPQHF
clone_size: -
j_call: TRBJ1-5
v_call: TRBV30
d_call: TRBD1

cdr3_nt: TGTGCCAGCAGCCAGGACAGTGTACAAGAGACCCAGTACTTC
cdr3_aa: CASSQDSVQETQYF
clone_size: -
j_call: TRBJ2-5
v_call: TRBV7-2
d_call: -

cdr3_nt: TGCGCCAGCAGCCAAGAATGGACAGGGATAAGTTCACCCCTCCACTTT
cdr3_aa: CASSQEWTGISSPLHF
clone_size: few
j_call: TRBJ1-6
v_call: TRBV4-1
d_call: TRBD1

cdr3_nt: TGTGCCAGCACCCGACGGGCCGGTTATGATTACGAGCAGTACTTC
cdr3_aa: CASTRRAGYDYEQYF
clone_size: many
j_call: TRBJ2-7
v_call: TRBV6-5
d_call: -

cdr3_nt: TGCGCCAGCAGCACAGGGACAGCCGAAAAACTGTTTTTT
cdr3_aa: CASSTGTAEKLFF
clone_size: -
j_call: TRBJ1-4
v_call: TRBV5-1
d_call: TRBD1

cdr3_nt: TGTGCCAGCAGCCTCGGGACTAGCCGTCGCAATGAGCAGTTCTTC
cdr3_aa: CASSLGTSRRNEQFF
clone_size: -
j_call: TRBJ2-1
v_call: TRBV6-5
d_call: TRBD2

cdr3_nt: TGTGCCAGCACTAAGGGGGGCACAGGGGGAAGGTACGAGCAGTACTTC
cdr3_aa: CASTKGGTGGRYEQYF
clone_size: -
j_call: TRBJ2-7
v_call: TRBV7-2
d_call: TRBD1

cdr3_nt: TGTGCCAGCACCAGAAACTATGGCTACACCTTC
cdr3_aa: CASTRNYGYTF
clone_size: -
j_call: TRBJ1-2
v_call: TRBV6-5
d_call: -

cdr3_nt: TGTGCCAGTAGGTCAGGTGTCGAGCAGTACTTC
cdr3_aa: CASRSGVEQYF
clone_size: few
j_call: TRBJ2-7
v_call: TRBV19
d_call: -

cdr3_nt: TGTGCCAGCAGTTATCCCCCCCAGGGGGTGAACTATGGCTACACCTTC
cdr3_aa: CASSYPPQGVNYGYTF
clone_size: few
j_call: TRBJ1-2
v_call: TRBV6-9
d_call: TRBD1

cdr3_nt: TGTGCCAGTAGTGATAACAGGGCTTACGAGCAGTACTTC
cdr3_aa: CASSDNRAYEQYF
clone_size: -
j_call: TRBJ2-7
v_call: TRBV19
d_call: -

cdr3_nt: TGTGCCAGCAGTTTAAAGGCAGGGTTGAACACTGAAGCTTTCTTT
cdr3_aa: CASSLKAGLNTEAFF
clone_size: few
j_call: TRBJ1-1
v_call: TRBV27
d_call: -

cdr3_nt: TGTGCCAGCAGTTACGGGGGCGAGGGAGAGACCCAGTACTTC
cdr3_aa: CASSYGGEGETQYF
clone_size: -
j_call: TRBJ2-5
v_call: TRBV6-5
d_call: -

cdr3_nt: TGTGCCAGCAGTTACGATTGGGGAGTTAACTATGGCTACACCTTC
cdr3_aa: CASSYDWGVNYGYTF
clone_size: few
j_call: TRBJ1-2
v_call: TRBV5-5
d_call: -

cdr3_nt: TGTGCCAGCAGGGGGACAGGTTTTAACTATGGCTACACCTTC
cdr3_aa: CASRGTGFNYGYTF
clone_size: once
j_call: TRBJ1-2
v_call: TRBV2
d_call: TRBD1

cdr3_nt: TGTGCCAGCAGCCCCAGCCTGGGCATCTTATACACAGATACGCAGTATTTT
cdr3_aa: CASSPSLGILYTDTQYF
clone_size: -
j_call: TRBJ2-3
v_call: TRBV13
d_call: -

cdr3_nt: TGTGCCAGCAGCTTAATGGGTTTGGAGCAGTACTTC
cdr3_aa: CASSLMGLEQYF
clone_size: -
j_call: TRBJ2-7
v_call: TRBV13
d_call: -

cdr3_nt: TGTGCCACCAGCAGTGCGGCGGGGGGCGGGGTGACCCAGTACTTC
cdr3_aa: CATSSAAGGGVTQYF
clone_size: -
j_call: TRBJ2-5
v_call: TRBV15
d_call: TRBD2

cdr3_nt: TGTGCCAGCAGTTCCGGGACCACAAAAAATGAGCAGTTCTTC
cdr3_aa: CASSSGTTKNEQFF
clone_size: -
j_call: TRBJ2-1
v_call: TRBV27
d_call: -

cdr3_nt: TGTGCCAGCAGCCCAGGCGGGGGTGGACGTGGCTACACCTTC
cdr3_aa: CASSPGGGGRGYTF
clone_size: many
j_call: TRBJ1-2
v_call: TRBV7-2
d_call: -

cdr3_nt: TGTGCCAGCAGCTTATCCTACGAGCAGTACTTC
cdr3_aa: CASSLSYEQYF
clone_size: -
j_call: TRBJ2-7
v_call: TRBV7-9
d_call: -

cdr3_nt: TGTGCCTGGAGTCCATCCAATGAGCAGTTCTTC
cdr3_aa: CAWSPSNEQFF
clone_size: -
j_call: TRBJ2-1
v_call: TRBV30
d_call: -

cdr3_nt: TGTGCCAGCAGCTTACGGGAGAGATCCTACGAGCAGTACTTC
cdr3_aa: CASSLRERSYEQYF
clone_size: -
j_call: TRBJ2-7
v_call: TRBV13
d_call: -

cdr3_nt: TGTGCCAGCACCCGTTACCCCGGGAGCTCCTACGAGCAGTACTTC
cdr3_aa: CASTRYPGSSYEQYF
clone_size: -
j_call: TRBJ2-7
v_call: TRBV28
d_call: -

cdr3_nt: TGTGCCAGCAGCTTAGATCGAGACAGGGATGGCTACACCTTC
cdr3_aa: CASSLDRDRDGYTF
clone_size: -
j_call: TRBJ1-2
v_call: TRBV11-2
d_call: TRBD1

cdr3_nt: TGCGCCAGCAGCCAAGATACCCCGCCTAACTATGGCTACACCTTC
cdr3_aa: CASSQDTPPNYGYTF
clone_size: -
j_call: TRBJ1-2
v_call: TRBV4-3
d_call: -

cdr3_nt: TGTGCCAGCAGTTACTCCGTTAACAGGGGCAATTCACCCCTCCACTTT
cdr3_aa: CASSYSVNRGNSPLHF
clone_size: few
j_call: TRBJ1-6
v_call: TRBV6-5
d_call: TRBD1

cdr3_nt: TGCGCCAGCAGCTTAACTACAGGGACTGGGGCCAACGTCCTGACTTTC
cdr3_aa: CASSLTTGTGANVLTF
clone_size: -
j_call: TRBJ2-6
v_call: TRBV5-1
d_call: -

cdr3_nt: TGTGCCAGCTCACCGGGGACAGGTTTCAATCAGCCCCAGCATTTT
cdr3_aa: CASSPGTGFNQPQHF
clone_size: -
j_call: TRBJ1-5
v_call: TRBV18
d_call: TRBD1